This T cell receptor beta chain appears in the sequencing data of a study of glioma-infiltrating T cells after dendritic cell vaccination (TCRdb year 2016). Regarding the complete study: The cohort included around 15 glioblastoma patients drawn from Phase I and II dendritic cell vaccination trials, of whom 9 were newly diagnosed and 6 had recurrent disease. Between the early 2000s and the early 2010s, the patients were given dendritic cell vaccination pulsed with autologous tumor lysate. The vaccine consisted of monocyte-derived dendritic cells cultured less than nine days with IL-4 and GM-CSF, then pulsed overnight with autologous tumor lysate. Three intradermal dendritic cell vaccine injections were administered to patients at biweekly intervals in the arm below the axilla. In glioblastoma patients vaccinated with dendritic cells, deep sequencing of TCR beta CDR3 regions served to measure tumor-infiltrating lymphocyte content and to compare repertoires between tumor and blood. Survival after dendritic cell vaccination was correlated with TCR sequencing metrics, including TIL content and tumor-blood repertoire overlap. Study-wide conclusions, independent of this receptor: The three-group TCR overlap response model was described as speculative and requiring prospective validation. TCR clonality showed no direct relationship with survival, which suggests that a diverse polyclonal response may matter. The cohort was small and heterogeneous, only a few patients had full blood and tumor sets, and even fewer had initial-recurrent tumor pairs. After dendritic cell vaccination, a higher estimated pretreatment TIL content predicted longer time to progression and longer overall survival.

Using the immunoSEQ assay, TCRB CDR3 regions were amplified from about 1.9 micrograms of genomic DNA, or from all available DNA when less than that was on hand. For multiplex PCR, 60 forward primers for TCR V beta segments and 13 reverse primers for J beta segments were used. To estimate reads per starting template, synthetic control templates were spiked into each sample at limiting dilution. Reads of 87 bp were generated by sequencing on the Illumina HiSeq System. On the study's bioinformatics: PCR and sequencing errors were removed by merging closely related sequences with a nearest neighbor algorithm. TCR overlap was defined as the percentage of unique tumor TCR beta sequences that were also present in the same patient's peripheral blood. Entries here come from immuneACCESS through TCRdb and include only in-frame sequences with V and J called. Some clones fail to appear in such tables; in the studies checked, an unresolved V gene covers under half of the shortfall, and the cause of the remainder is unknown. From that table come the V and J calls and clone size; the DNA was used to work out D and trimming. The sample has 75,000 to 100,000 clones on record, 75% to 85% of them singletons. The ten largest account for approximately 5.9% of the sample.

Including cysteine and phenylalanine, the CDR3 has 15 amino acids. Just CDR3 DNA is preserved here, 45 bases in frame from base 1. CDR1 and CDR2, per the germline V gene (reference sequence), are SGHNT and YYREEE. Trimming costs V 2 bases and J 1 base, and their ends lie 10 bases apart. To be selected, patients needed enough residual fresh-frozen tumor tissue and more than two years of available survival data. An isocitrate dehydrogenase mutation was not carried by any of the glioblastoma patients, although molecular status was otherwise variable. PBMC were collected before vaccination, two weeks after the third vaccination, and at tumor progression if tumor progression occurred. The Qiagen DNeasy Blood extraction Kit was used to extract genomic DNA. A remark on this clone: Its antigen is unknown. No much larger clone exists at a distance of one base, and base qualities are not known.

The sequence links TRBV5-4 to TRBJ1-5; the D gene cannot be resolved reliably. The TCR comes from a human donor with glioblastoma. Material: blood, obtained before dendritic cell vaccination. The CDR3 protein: CASSFGGGSNQPQHF. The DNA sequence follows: TGTGCCAGCAGCTTTGGCGGAGGGAGCAATCAGCCCCAGCATTTT.